A single sample gave rise to the 13 T cell receptor beta chains below, sequenced in a study of CD8 T cells in ankylosing spondylitis. The antigens for these receptors are not known. Study observations and caveats: One TCR beta motif, made up of 7 or 8 highly homologous variants, appeared characteristic of ankylosing spondylitis blood.

TCRdb independently ran MiXCR on the 5' RACE reads; one entry per CDR3 protein. The sample includes around 540,000 distinct CDR3 sequences, about an eighth seen only once; the top ten take approximately 6.2%. Input material: blood, either unsorted or a sorted T cell fraction (not recorded which). The receptors were sampled from a male donor with ankylosing spondylitis.

This clonotype turned up a few times. The rearrangement uses TRBV12-3 or TRBV12-4 and TRBJ2-1, with D perhaps TRBD2 (6 bases). Trimming took 8 bases from V and 1 from J, leaving 15 bases between them. CDR3 length equals 15 residues. Written as DNA, the CDR3 is TGTGCCAGCGGCCTGGAGGGGCTTTCCTACAATGAGCAGTTCTTC. Translation: CASGLEGLSYNEQFF.

The chain has TRBV5-6 and TRBJ1-1, with 9 nucleotides matching TRBD1. Germline lookup yields CDR1 SGHDT and CDR2 YYEEEE. V gave up 2 bases and J gave up 0 bases; unmatched junction bases: 5. CDR3 length: 16 residues. The DNA for the CDR3 is TGTGCCAGCAGCTTACGGACAGGGGCCGTGAACACTGAAGCTTTCTTT. Amino acids: CASSLRTGAVNTEAFF.

V and J are TRBV3-1 and TRBJ2-3; 8 positions match TRBD2. Germline CDR1 and CDR2: LGHDT and YNNKEL (reference sequence). Trimming took 3 bases from V and 3 from J; bases not matched to a gene: 8. CDR3 size: 16 residues. The CDR3 DNA sequence: TGTGCCAGCAGCCAGCCCAGCGGGAGTGGGACAGATACGCAGTATTTT. Its protein is CASSQPSGSGTDTQYF.

This clonotype was counted between two and nine times. The genes are TRBV4-1 and TRBJ2-2; 8 bases are a match to TRBD2. The CDR3 spans 15 residues. Germline V gene sequence: CDR1 MGHRA, CDR2 YSYEKL. V dropped 4 bases and J dropped 9; count of bases not matched to a gene: 10. In nucleotides, the CDR3 is TGCGCCAGCAGCCGTGCCGGGACTAGATACCGGGAGCTGTTTTTT. Its protein is CASSRAGTRYRELFF.

This clonotype showed up just a few times. The rearrangement uses TRBV5-1 and TRBJ1-1; D possibly corresponds to TRBD1 (5 bases). Germline CDR1 SGHRS, CDR2 YFSETQ. The V and J ends lost 1 base and 8 bases respectively, with 12 bases between them. The CDR3 length is 13 residues. In DNA form, the CDR3 reads TGCGCCAGCAGCTTGAGGGACCGATACGAAGCTTTCTTT. This codes for CASSLRDRYEAFF.

This clonotype was counted a few times. The chain recombines TRBV12-3 or TRBV12-4 with TRBJ2-2, with TRBD2 identical over 13 bases. This CDR3 region has 19 residues. V was pared by 0 bases and J by 4 bases, with 8 bases of the junction left unmatched. CDR3 sequence reads: CASSLAAGLAGVPTGELFF. The CDR3, as DNA: TGTGCCAGCAGTTTAGCCGCAGGACTAGCGGGAGTTCCCACCGGGGAGCTGTTTTTT.

Ten or more counts support this clonotype. CDR3 sequence: CASSQESAELAKNIQYF. The DNA for the CDR3 is TGTGCCAGCAGCCAAGAGTCAGCGGAGCTAGCCAAAAACATTCAGTACTTC. The chain is built from TRBV4-2 and TRBJ2-4; D is possibly TRBD2 (5 bases). With 0 bases removed from V and 0 bases from J, the gap between germline ends came to 12 bases. Germline V CDR1 and CDR2: LGHNA, YNFKEQ. The CDR3 is made up of 17 amino acids.

This clonotype was counted between two and nine times. The V and J genes are TRBV7-2 and TRBJ1-1, with 8 bases fitting TRBD1. The germline V gene encodes CDR1 SGHTA and CDR2 FQGNSA. This CDR3 is 15 amino acids long. With V trimmed by 5 bases and J by 7 bases, 12 bases remained unmatched. The CDR3 here is CASSPQPTGDLEAFF. The CDR3 DNA follows: TGTGCCAGCAGCCCTCAACCGACAGGGGATCTTGAAGCTTTCTTT.

In its sample, this clonotype was seen a few times. This chain joins TRBV27 and TRBJ2-1, with D perhaps TRBD2 (6 bases). V was trimmed by 5 bases and J by 2 bases, leaving 13 bases between them. Germline CDR1 is MNHEY and CDR2 is SMNVEV (reference sequence). The CDR3 consists of 15 residues. The DNA for the CDR3 is TGTGCCAGCAGTGAGGGAGGAACTACCTACAATGAGCAGTTCTTC. Its protein is CASSEGGTTYNEQFF.

This clonotype has more than one count but fewer than ten. V is TRBV24-1 and J is TRBJ2-1, with TRBD2 matching 11 bases. From germline, CDR1 is KGHDR and CDR2 SFDVKD. Losses at the gene ends were 1 base for V and 3 bases for J; bases not matched to a gene: 4. CDR3 size: 17 residues. DNA for the CDR3: TGTGCCACCAGTGATTTTCTAGCGGGGGGCGGCTACAATGAGCAGTTCTTC. This gives the protein CATSDFLAGGGYNEQFF.

The table lists this clonotype with a few counts. V and J are TRBV20-1 and TRBJ2-1; 7 bases are shared with TRBD1. The CDR3 contains 14 residues. Per the germline V gene, CDR1 is DFQATT and CDR2 is SNEGSKA (reference sequence). Trimming removed 3 bases from V and 6 bases from J; junction bases left unmatched: 8. The CDR3 DNA reads as TGCAGTGCTAGTCCCCCGACAGGGCTCAATGAGCAGTTCTTC. This encodes CSASPPTGLNEQFF.

This clonotype turned up a few times. This chain links TRBV12-3 or TRBV12-4 with TRBJ2-5; tentatively, D is TRBD1 (5 bases). Trimming took off 3 bases at V and 8 bases at J, with 13 bases between the two ends. The CDR3 is made up of 13 amino acids. Written as DNA, the CDR3 is TGTGCCAGCAGTTTCCAGGGCAGGGCAACCCAGTACTTC. Protein sequence: CASSFQGRATQYF.

This chain connects TRBV24-1 to TRBJ1-5; unclear D gene. Germline V gene sequence: CDR1 KGHDR, CDR2 SFDVKD. Trimming pared 0 bases from V and 4 bases from J, leaving 6 bases between. The CDR3 is 14 amino acids. The DNA of the CDR3 is TGTGCCACCAGTGATTTGGGTATTAATCAGCCCCAGCATTTT. It is translated as CATSDLGINQPQHF.